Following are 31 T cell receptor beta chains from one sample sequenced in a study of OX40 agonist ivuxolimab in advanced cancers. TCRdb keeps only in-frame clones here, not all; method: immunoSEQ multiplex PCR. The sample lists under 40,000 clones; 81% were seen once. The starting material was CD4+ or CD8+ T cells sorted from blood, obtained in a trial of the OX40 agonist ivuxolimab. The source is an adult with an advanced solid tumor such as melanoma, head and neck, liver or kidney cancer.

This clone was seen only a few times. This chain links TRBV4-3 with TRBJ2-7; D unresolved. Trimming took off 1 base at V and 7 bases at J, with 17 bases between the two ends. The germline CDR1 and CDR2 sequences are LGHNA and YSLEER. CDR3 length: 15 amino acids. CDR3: CASSQGPGSLGEQYF. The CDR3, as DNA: TGCGCCAGCAGCCAAGGTCCCGGCAGCCTAGGGGAGCAGTACTTC.

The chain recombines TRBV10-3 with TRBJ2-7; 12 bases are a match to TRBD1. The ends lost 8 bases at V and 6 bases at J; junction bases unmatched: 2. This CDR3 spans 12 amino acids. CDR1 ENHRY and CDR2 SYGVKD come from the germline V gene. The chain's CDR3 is CAIGTGGTEQYF. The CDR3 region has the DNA TGTGCCATCGGGACAGGGGGCACCGAGCAGTACTTC.

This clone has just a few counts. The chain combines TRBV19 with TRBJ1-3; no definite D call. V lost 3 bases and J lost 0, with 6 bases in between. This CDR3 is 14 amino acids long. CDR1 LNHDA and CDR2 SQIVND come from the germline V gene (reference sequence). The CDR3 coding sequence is TGTGCCAGTAGTATGACGAGCTCTGGAAACACCATATATTTT. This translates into CASSMTSSGNTIYF.

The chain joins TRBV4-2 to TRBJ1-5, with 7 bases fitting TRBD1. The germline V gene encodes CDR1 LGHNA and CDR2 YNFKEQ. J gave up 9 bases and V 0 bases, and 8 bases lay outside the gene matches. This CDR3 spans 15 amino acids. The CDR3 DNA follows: TGTGCCAGCAGCCAAGACGGGCAGGGGGAACTGCCCCAGCATTTT. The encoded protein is CASSQDGQGELPQHF.

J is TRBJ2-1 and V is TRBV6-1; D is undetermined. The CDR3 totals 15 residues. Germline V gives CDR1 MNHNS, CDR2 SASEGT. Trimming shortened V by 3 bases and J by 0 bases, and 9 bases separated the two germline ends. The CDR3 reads CASSEIRYSYNEQFF. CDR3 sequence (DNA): TGTGCCAGCAGTGAGATTAGGTACTCCTACAATGAGCAGTTCTTC.

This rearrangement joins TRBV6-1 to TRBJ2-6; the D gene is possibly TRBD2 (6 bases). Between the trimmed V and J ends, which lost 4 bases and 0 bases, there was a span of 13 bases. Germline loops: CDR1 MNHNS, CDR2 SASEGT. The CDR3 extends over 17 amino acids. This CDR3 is CASSVGGARSGANVLTF. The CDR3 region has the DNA TGTGCCAGCAGTGTCGGAGGGGCTCGCTCTGGGGCCAACGTCCTGACTTTC.

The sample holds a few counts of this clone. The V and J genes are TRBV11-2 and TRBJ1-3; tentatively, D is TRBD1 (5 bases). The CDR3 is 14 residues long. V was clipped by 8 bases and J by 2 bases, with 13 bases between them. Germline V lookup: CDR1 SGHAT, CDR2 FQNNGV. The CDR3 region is CASSQGITGNTIYF. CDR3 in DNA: TGTGCCAGCTCGCAGGGAATAACTGGAAACACCATATATTTT.

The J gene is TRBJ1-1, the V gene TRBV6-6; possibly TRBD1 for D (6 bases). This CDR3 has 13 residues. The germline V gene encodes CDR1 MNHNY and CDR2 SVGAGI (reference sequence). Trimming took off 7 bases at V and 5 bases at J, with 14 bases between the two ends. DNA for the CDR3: TGTGCCAGCATGGGGGGGGCCCGGACTGAAGCTTTCTTT. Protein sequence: CASMGGARTEAFF.

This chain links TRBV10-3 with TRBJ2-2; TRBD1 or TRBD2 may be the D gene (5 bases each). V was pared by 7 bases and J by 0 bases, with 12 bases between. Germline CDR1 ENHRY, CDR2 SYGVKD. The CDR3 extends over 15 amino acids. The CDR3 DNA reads TGTGCCATCAATAGGGGACCCTCGAACACCGGGGAGCTGTTTTTT. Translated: CAINRGPSNTGELFF.

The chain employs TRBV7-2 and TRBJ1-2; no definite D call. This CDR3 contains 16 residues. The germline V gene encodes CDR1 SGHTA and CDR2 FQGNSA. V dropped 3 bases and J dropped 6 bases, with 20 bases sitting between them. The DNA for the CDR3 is TGTGCCAGCAGCTTGATTTTCTGGGCTCTACAGAATGGCTACACCTTC. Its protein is CASSLIFWALQNGYTF.

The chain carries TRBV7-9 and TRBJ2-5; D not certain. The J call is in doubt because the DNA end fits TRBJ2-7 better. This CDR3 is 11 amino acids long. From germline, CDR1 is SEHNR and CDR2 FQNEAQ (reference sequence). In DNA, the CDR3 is TGTGCCAGCAGCCTATCAGGCGAGCAGTACTTC. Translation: CASSLSGEQYF.

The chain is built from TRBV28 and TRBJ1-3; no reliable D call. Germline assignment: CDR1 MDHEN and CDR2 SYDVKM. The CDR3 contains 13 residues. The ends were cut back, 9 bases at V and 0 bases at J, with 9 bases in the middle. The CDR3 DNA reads TGTGCCAGTCGACCGAGCTCTGGAAACACCATATATTTT. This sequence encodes CASRPSSGNTIYF.

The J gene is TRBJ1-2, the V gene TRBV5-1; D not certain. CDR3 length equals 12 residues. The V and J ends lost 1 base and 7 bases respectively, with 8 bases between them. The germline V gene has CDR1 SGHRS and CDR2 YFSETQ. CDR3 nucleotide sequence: TGCGCCAGCAGCTTGTGGGGTTCTGGCTACACCTTC. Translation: CASSLWGSGYTF.

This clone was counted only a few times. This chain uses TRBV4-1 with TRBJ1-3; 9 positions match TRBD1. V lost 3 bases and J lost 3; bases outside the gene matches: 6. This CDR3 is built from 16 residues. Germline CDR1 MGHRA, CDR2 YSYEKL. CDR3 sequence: CASSQDRGQVGNTIYF. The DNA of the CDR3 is TGCGCCAGCAGCCAGGACAGGGGTCAAGTTGGAAACACCATATATTTT.

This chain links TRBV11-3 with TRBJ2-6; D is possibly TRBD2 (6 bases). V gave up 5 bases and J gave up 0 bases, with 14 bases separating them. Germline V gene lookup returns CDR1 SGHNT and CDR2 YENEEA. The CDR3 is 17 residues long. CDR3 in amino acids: CASSPRLADSGANVLTF. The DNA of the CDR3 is TGTGCCAGCAGCCCCAGATTAGCGGACTCTGGGGCCAACGTCCTGACTTTC.

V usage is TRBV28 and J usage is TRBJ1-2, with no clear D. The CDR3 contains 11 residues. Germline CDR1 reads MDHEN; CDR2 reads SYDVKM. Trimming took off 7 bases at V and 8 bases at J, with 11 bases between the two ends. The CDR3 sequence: CASMKRMGYTF. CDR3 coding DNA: TGTGCCAGCATGAAACGGATGGGCTACACCTTC.

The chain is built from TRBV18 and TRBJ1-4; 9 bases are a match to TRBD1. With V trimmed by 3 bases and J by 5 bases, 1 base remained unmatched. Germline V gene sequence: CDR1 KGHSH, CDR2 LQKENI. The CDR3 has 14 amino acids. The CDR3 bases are TGTGCCAGCTCACCGGACAGGGGAAATGAAAAACTGTTTTTT. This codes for CASSPDRGNEKLFF.

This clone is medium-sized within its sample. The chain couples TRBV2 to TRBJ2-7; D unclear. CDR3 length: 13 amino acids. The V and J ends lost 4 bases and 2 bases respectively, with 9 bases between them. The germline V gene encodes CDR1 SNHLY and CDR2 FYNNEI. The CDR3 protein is CASSAGGTYEQYF. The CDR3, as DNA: TGTGCCAGCAGTGCAGGCGGAACCTACGAGCAGTACTTC.

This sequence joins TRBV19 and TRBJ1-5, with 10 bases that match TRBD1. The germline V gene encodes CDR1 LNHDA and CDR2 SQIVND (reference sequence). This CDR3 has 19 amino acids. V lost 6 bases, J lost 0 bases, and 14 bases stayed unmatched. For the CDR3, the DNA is TGTGCCAGTAGCTCTAGACCGGGACAGGGGAGAGCTAGCAATCAGCCCCAGCATTTT. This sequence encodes CASSSRPGQGRASNQPQHF.

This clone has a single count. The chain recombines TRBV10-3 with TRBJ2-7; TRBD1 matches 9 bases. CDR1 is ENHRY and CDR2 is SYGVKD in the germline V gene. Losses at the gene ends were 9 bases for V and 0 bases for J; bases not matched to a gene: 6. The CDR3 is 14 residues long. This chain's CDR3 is CAITKTGGSYEQYF. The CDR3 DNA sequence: TGTGCCATAACTAAGACAGGGGGCTCCTACGAGCAGTACTTC.

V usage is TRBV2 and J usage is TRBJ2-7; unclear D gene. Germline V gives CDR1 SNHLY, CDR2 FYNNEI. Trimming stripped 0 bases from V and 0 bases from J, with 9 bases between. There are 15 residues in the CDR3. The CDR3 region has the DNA TGTGCCAGCAGTGAAGCGCTCGCGATCTCCTACGAGCAGTACTTC. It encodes CASSEALAISYEQYF.

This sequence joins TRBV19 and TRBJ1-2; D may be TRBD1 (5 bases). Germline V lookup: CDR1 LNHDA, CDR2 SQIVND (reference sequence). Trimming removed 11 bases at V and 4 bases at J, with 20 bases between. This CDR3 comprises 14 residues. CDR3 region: CASGGETAAYGYTF. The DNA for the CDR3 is TGTGCCTCTGGGGGGGAAACCGCGGCCTATGGCTACACCTTC.

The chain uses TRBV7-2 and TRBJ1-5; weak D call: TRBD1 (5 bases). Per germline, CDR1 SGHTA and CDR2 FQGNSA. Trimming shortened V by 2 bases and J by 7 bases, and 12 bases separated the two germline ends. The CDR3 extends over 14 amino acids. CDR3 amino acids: CASSLLVGGQPQHF. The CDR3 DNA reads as TGTGCCAGCAGCTTACTTGTGGGGGGGCAGCCCCAGCATTTT.

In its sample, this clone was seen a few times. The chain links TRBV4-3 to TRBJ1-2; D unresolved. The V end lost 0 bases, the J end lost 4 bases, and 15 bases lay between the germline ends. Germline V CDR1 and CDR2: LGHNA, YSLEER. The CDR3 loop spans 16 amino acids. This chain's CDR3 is CASSQDRAAEIYGYTF. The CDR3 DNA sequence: TGCGCCAGCAGCCAAGATCGGGCAGCCGAGATCTATGGCTACACCTTC.

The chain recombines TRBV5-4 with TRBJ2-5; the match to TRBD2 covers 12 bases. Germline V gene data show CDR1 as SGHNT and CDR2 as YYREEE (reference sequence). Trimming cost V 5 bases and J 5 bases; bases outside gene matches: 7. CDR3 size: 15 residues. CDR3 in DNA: TGTGCCAGCAGATCTAGCGGGGGGGGCAGGGAGACCCAGTACTTC. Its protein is CASRSSGGGRETQYF.

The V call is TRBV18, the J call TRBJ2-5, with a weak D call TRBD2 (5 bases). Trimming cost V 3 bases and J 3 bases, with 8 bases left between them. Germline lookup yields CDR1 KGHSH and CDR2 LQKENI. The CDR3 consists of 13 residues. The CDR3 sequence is CASSPVGEETQYF. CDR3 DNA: TGTGCCAGCTCACCGGTCGGGGAAGAGACCCAGTACTTC.

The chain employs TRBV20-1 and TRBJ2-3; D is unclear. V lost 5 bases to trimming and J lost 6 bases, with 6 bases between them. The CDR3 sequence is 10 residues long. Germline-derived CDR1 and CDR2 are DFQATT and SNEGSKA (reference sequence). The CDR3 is CSAHRDTQYF. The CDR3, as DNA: TGCAGTGCTCATCGGGATACGCAGTATTTT.

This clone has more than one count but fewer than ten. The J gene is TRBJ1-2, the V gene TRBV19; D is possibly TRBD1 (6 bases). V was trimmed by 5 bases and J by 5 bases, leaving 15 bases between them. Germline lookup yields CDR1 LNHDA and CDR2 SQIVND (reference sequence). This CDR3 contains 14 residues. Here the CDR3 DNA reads TGTGCCAGTAGTCCAATACAGGGAGCTTATGGCTACACCTTC. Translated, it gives CASSPIQGAYGYTF. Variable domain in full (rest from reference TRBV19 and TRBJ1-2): DGGITQSPKYLFRKEGQNVTLSCEQNLNHDAMYWYRQDPGQGLRLIYYSQIVNDFQKGDIAEGYSVSREKKESFPLTVTSAQKNPTAFYLCASSPIQGAYGYTFGSGTRLTVV.

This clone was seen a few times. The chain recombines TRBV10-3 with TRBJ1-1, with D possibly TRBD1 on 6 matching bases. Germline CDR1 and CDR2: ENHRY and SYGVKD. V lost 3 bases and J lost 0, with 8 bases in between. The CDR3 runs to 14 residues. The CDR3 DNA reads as TGTGCCATCAGTGATGGACAGATGAACACTGAAGCTTTCTTT. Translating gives CAISDGQMNTEAFF.

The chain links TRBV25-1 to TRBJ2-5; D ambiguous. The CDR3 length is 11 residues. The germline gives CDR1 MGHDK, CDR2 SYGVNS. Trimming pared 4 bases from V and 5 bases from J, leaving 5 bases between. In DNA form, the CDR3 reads TGTGCCAGCAGTGCCAGGGAGACCCAGTACTTC. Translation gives CASSARETQYF.

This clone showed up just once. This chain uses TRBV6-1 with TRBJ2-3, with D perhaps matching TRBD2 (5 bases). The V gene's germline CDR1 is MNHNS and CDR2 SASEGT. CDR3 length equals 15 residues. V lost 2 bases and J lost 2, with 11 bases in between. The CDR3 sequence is CASSEYQRPTDTQYF. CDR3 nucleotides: TGTGCCAGCAGTGAATACCAGCGGCCCACAGATACGCAGTATTTT.